The source of this T cell receptor beta chain is a study of T cell responses to AZD1222 COVID-19 vaccine. Study results and caveats: In a largely white British group with more females than males, clonal diversity was possibly underestimated.

On this clone itself: The antigen is undetermined.

Some clones are missing from TCRdb's copy, which holds only in-frame ones; the method was immunoSEQ multiplex PCR. The repertoire consists of 90,000 to 120,000 clones, with roughly 90% occurring once and the leading ten covering approximately 9.3%. Germline V gene lookup returns CDR1 SGHTA and CDR2 FQGNSA. V was shortened by 2 bases and J by 9 bases, with 17 bases between the two germline ends. The CDR3 totals 15 residues. The TCR was taken from an adult who received the AZD1222 COVID-19 vaccine. The chain has TRBV7-2 and TRBJ2-1; no clear D. The sequencing here drew on peripheral blood, taken 28 days after the second AZD1222 dose. CDR3 sequence: CASSLKVSDHSEQFF. CDR3 bases: TGTGCCAGCAGCTTAAAAGTTTCGGACCACAGTGAGCAGTTCTTC.